This TCR beta chain was identified in a study of T cell responses to AZD1222 COVID-19 vaccine (dated by TCRdb to the early 2020s). Regarding the research as a whole: A total of around 240 trial participants underwent TCR sequencing, of whom roughly 210 received two doses of AZD1222 and roughly 25 received two doses of the MenACWY control vaccine. Trial participants were enrolled into age subgroups of 18-55, 56-69 and 70-plus years, which contained roughly 140, 27 and 60 TCR-sequenced participants, respectively.

CDR1 is given as LNHDA and CDR2 as SQIVND, both from the germline V gene (reference sequence). V is pruned by 3 bases and J by 4 bases, leaving 4 bases of the junction without a gene match. From its cysteine to its phenylalanine, the CDR3 spans 15 amino acids. Solely the CDR3 DNA is kept, with 45 bases framed from the first base. The sample's time point label, in plain terms: baseline before first vaccination. The treatment or condition label of this sample denotes: meningococcal conjugate vaccine given as trial control. Vaccinee samples were obtained from the UK trials COV001 and COV002, which included a single-blind randomized controlled phase 2/3 trial of AZD1222 (ChAdOx1 nCoV-19) in healthy adults. For TCRbeta chain sequencing, PBMC samples were collected from trial participants at day 0 and at day 28 after the second dose. In regard to this clone: Its recognized antigen is unknown. No much larger clone exists at a distance of one base, and base qualities are not known.

The CDR3 regions of human TCRbeta chains were analyzed by immunosequencing. The authors' pipeline ran thus. TCRs in the repertoires were compared against a reference library of SARS-CoV-2-specific TCRs that had been generated with the MIRA antigen-specificity platform. Breadth meant the fraction of unique TCRs that were SARS-CoV-2-associated, whereas depth meant the fraction of total T cells that were SARS-CoV-2-associated. Using the MIRA data, each spike-specific TCR was assigned both to the spike region to which the TCR was reactive and to a CD4 or CD8 class. Log10-transformed breadth and depth values were compared by one-way ANOVA with Sidak's multiple comparisons tests. Entries here come from immuneACCESS through TCRdb and include only in-frame sequences with V and J called. Some clones fail to appear in such tables; in the studies checked, an unresolved V gene covers under half of the shortfall, and the cause of the remainder is unknown. D and trimming come from the DNA, and the V and J calls and clone size come from that table. The sample table shows about 98,000 clones, and about 91% are seen once. Over 9% of the sample rests with the top ten.

Study-level results and caveats: Reportedly, almost half of the unique spike-specific TCRs recognized epitopes lying outside the regions that are mutated in the B.1.351 and B.1.1.7 variants. In the small 56-69-year group, the increase in depth fell short of significance, most likely because of low power. The vaccine-associated CD4 TCRs covered the entire spike protein, and the dominant responses fell in regions 160-218 and 743-854. Participants were mostly white British, with more females than males. The authors suggested clonal diversity may have been underestimated. After two AZD1222 doses, spike-specific TCR breadth and depth were significantly higher than at day 0 and than in MenACWY recipients. No day 14 peak-response samples were available, so repertoires were characterized only after the peak T cell response. Only a handful of AZD1222 recipients were SARS-CoV-2 seropositive at baseline, limiting conclusions about previously exposed vaccinees.

Rearrangement joined TRBV19 to TRBJ1-5; 9 of the junction bases match TRBD1. The clonotype comes from an adult in good health. The material was peripheral blood, obtained on day 0 of MenACWY control vaccination. The sequence in DNA is TGTGCCAGTAGTATTGACAGGGGGTTTAATCAGCCCCAGCATTTT. Its product reads: CASSIDRGFNQPQHF.